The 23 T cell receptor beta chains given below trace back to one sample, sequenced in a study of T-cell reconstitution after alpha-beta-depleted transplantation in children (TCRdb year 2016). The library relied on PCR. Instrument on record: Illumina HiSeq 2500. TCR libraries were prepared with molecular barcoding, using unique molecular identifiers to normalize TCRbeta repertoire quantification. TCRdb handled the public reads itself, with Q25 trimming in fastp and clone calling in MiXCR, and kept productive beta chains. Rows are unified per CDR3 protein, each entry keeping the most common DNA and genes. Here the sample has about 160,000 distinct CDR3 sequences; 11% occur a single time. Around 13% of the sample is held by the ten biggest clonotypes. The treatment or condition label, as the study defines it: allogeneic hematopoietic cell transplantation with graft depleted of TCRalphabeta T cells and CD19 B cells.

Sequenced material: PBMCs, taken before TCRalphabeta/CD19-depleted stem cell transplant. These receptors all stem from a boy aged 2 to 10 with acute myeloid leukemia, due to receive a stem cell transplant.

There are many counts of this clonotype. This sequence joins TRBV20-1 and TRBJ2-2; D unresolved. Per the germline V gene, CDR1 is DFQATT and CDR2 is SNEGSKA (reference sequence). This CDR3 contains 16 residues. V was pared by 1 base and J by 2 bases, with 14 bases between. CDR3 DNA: TGCAGTGCTAGAGCCTGGACCCCGGCTAACACCGGGGAGCTGTTTTTT. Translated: CSARAWTPANTGELFF.

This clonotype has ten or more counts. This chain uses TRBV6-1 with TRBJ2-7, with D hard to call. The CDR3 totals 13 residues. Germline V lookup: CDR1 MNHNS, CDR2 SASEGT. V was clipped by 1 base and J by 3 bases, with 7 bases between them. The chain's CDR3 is CASSEGSRYEQYF. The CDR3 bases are TGTGCCAGCAGTGAAGGTAGTCGCTACGAGCAGTACTTC.

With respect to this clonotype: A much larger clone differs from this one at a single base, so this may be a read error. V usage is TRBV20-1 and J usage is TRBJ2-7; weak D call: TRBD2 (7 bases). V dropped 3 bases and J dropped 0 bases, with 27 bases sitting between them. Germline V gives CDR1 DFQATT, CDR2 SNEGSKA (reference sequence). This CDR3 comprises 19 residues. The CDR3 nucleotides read TGCAGTGCTAGTCGGTCGGGACAAGCGGGAAGGGGGAGCTCCTACGAGCAGTACTTC. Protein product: CSASRSGQAGRGSSYEQYF.

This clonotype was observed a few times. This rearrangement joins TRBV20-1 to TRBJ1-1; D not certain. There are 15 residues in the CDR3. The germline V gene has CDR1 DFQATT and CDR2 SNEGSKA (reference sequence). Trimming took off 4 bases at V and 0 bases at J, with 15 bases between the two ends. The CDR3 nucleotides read TGCAGTGCTAAGTTCCCCAGCTACTTGAACACTGAAGCTTTCTTT. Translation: CSAKFPSYLNTEAFF.

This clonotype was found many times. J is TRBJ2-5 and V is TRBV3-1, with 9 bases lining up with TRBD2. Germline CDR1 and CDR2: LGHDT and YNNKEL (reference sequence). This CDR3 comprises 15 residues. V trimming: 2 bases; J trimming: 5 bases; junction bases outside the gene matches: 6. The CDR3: CASSQLGTSGETQYF. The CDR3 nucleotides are TGTGCCAGCAGCCAACTAGGTACTAGCGGGGAGACCCAGTACTTC.

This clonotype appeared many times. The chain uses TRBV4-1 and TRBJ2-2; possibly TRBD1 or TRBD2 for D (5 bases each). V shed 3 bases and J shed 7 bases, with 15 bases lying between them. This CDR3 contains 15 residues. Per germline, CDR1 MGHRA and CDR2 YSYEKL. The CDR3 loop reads CASSHPDIEGGELFF. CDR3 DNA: TGCGCCAGCAGCCACCCGGACATCGAGGGCGGGGAGCTGTTTTTT.

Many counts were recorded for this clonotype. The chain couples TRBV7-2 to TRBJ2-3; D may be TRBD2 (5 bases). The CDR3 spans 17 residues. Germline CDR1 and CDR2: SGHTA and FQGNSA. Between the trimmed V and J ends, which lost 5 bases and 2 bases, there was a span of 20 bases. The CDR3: CASSDQALARATDTQYF. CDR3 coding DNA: TGTGCCAGCAGCGACCAGGCATTAGCGAGGGCCACAGATACGCAGTATTTT. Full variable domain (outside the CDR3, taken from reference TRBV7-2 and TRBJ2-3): GAGVSQSPSNKVTEKGKDVELRCDPISGHTALYWYRQSLGQGLEFLIYFQGNSAPDKSGLPSDRFSAERTGGSVSTLTIQRTQQEDSAVYLCASSDQALARATDTQYFGPGTRLTVL.

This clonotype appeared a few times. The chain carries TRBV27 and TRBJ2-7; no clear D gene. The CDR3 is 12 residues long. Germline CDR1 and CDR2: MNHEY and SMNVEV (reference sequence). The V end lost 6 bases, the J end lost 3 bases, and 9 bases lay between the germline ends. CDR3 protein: CASRTMGYEQYF. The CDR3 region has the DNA TGTGCCAGCAGAACCATGGGCTACGAGCAGTACTTC.

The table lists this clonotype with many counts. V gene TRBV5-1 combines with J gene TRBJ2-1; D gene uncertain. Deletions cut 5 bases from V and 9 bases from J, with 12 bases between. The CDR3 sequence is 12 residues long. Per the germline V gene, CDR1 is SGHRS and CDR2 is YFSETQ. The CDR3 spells CASSQDDGEQFF. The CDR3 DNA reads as TGCGCCAGCAGTCAGGACGACGGTGAGCAGTTCTTC.

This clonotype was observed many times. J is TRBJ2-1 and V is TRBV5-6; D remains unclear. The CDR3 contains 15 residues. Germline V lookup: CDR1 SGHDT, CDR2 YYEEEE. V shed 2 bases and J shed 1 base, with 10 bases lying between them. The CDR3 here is CASSLVGPSYNEQFF. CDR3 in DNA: TGTGCCAGCAGCTTAGTCGGGCCTTCCTACAATGAGCAGTTCTTC.

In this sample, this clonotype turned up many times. In DNA form, the CDR3 reads TGTGCCAGCAGCCCGGACAGGGTCGCTTCACCCCTCCACTTT. This codes for CASSPDRVASPLHF. The chain is built from TRBV6-1 and TRBJ1-6; 8 bases align to TRBD1. This CDR3 is 14 amino acids long. Unmatched junction bases numbered 7, after V lost 6 bases and J lost 9 bases. Germline CDR1 is MNHNS and CDR2 is SASEGT.

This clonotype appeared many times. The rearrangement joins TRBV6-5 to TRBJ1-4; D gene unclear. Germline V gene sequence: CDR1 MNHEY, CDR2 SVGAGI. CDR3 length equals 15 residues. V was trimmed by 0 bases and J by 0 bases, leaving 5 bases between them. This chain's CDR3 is CASSYSQATNEKLFF. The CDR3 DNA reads TGTGCCAGCAGTTACTCCCAGGCAACTAATGAAAAACTGTTTTTT.

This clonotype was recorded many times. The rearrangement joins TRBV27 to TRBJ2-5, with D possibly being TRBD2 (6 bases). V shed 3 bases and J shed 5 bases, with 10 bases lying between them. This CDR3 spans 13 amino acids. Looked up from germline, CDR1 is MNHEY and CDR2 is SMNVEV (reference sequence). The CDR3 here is CASSFGLSETQYF. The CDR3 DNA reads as TGTGCCAGCAGTTTCGGACTATCGGAGACCCAGTACTTC.

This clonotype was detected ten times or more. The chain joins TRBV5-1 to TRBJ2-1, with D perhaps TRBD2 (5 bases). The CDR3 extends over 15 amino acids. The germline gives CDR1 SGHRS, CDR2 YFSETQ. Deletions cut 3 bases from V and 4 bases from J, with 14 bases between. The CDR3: CASSSDGVGYNEQFF. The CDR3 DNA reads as TGCGCCAGCAGCTCGGACGGGGTCGGGTACAATGAGCAGTTCTTC.

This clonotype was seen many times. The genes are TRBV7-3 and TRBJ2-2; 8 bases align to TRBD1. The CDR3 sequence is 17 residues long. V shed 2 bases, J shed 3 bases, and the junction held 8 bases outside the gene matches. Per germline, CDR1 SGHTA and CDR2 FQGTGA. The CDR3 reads CASSLGSQGAYTGELFF. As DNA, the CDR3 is TGTGCCAGCAGCTTAGGATCGCAGGGGGCGTACACCGGGGAGCTGTTTTTT.

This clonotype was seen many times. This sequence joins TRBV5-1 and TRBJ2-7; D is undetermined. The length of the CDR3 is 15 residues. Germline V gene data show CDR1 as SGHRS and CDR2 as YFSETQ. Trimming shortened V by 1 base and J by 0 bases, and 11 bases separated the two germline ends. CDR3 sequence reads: CASSLSGSFSYEQYF. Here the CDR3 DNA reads TGCGCCAGCAGCTTGTCAGGTAGCTTCTCCTACGAGCAGTACTTC.

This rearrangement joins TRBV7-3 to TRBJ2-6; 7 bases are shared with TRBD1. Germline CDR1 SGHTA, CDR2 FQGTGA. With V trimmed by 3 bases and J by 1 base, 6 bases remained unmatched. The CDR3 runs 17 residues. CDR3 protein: CASSLNPQGSGANVLTF. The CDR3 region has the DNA TGTGCCAGCAGCTTGAACCCACAGGGGTCTGGGGCCAACGTCCTGACTTTC.

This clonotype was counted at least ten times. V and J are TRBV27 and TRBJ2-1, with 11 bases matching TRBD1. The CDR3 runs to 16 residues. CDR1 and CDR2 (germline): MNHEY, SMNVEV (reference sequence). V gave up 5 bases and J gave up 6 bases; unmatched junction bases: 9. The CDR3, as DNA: TGTGCCAGCAGTGGGTCGGACAGGGGGCTCGGCAATGAGCAGTTCTTC. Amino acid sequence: CASSGSDRGLGNEQFF.

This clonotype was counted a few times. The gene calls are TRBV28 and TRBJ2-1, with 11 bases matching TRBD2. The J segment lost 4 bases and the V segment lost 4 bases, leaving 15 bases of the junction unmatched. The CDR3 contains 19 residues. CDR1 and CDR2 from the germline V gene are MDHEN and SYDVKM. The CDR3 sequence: CASSSNVLAGVGLYNEQFF. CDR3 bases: TGTGCCAGCAGTTCAAACGTACTAGCGGGAGTGGGGTTGTACAATGAGCAGTTCTTC.

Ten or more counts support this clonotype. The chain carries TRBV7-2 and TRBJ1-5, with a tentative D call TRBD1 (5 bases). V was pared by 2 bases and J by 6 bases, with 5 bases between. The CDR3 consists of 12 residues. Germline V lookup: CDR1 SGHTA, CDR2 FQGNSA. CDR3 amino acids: CASSLQGQPQHF. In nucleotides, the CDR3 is TGTGCCAGCAGCTTACAGGGTCAGCCCCAGCATTTT.

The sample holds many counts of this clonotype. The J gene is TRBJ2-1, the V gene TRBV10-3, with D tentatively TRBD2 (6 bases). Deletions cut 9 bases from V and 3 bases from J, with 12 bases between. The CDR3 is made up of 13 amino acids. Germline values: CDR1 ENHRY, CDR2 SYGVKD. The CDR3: CAIRTGDYNEQFF. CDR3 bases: TGTGCCATACGGACGGGAGACTACAATGAGCAGTTCTTC.

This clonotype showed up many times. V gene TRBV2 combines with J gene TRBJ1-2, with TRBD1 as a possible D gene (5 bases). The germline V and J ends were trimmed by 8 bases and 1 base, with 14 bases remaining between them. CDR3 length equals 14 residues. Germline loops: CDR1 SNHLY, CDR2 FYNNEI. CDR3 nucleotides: TGTGCCAGCTGTGTCCAGGGAAGTAACTATGGCTACACCTTC. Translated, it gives CASCVQGSNYGYTF.

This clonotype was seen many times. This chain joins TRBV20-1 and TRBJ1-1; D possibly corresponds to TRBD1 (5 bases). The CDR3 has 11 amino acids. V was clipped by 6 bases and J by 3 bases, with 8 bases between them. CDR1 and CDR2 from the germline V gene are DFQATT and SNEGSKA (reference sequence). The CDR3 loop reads CSAGTDTEAFF. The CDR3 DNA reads TGCAGTGCAGGGACGGACACTGAAGCTTTCTTT.